Here is one T cell receptor (beta chain) with its context. The entry originates in a study of control samples from healthy donors and cancer patients. The repertoire was sequenced with immunoSEQ multiplex PCR; TCRdb's copy has only in-frame clones and lacks some. The repertoire holds 55,000 to 90,000 clones, with nearly 85% as singletons. The sample consisted of blood. The clonotype comes from a man aged 50 or older in good health.

Written as DNA, the CDR3 is TGTGCCAGCAGCCTAGACGGGTTTGGCTACACCTTC. It is translated as CASSLDGFGYTF. The V and J genes are TRBV7-2 and TRBJ1-2; the D is unclear. CDR1 and CDR2 from the germline V gene are SGHTA and FQGNSA. Trimming stripped 5 bases from V and 7 bases from J, with 11 bases between. The CDR3 covers 12 residues.